A single T cell receptor (beta chain) is shown here with its context. Here immunoSEQ multiplex PCR was the method, and the copy in TCRdb shows in-frame clones only, minus some. Here the sample spans 180,000 or so clones, around 87% being singletons. The source of the sample is a study of blood T cell repertoires in COVID-19. Germline V gene lookup returns CDR1 MNHEY and CDR2 SVGAGI. V gave up 6 bases and J gave up 5 bases; unmatched junction bases: 7. The CDR3 spans 13 residues. The TCR originated in a woman aged 25-40 years with active or convalescent COVID-19. V gene TRBV6-5 combines with J gene TRBJ2-7; 7 bases align to TRBD1. Input material: peripheral blood. CDR3 coding DNA: TGTGCCAGCAGCCTACAGGGGAACCACGAGCAGTACTTC. It is translated as CASSLQGNHEQYF.